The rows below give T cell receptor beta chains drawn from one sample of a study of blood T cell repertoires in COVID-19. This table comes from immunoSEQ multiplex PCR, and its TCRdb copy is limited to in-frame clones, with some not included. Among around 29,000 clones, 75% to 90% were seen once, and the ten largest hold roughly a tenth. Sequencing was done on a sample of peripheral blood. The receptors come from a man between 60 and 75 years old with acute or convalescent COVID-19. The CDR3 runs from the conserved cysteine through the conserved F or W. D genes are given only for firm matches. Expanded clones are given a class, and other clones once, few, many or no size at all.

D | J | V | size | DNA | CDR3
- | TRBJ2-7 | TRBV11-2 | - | TGTGCCAGCAGCTTAGCCCAGGGGGGCTCCTACGAGCAGTACTTC | CASSLAQGGSYEQYF
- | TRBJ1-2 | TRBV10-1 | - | TGCGCCAGCAGTTATGACATGGACTATGGCTACACCTTC | CASSYDMDYGYTF
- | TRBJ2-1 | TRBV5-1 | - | TGCGCCAGCAGCTTGAGTGACTTGCACAATGAGCAGTTCTTC | CASSLSDLHNEQFF
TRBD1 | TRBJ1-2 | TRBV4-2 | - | TGTGCCAGCAGCCAAGATTCCGGGACAGGGAAGGGCTACACCTTC | CASSQDSGTGKGYTF
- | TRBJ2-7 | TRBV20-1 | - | TGCAGTGCTAGTGGACTTAGCTACGAGCAGTACTTC | CSASGLSYEQYF
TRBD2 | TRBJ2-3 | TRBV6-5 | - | TGTGCCAGCAGAGGTATAGCGGGGGGGCCGGAGCAGTATTTT | CASRGIAGGPEQYF
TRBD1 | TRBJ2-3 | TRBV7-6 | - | TGTGCCAGCAGCCCCCGGACAGGGGGCACAGATACGCAGTATTTT | CASSPRTGGTDTQYF
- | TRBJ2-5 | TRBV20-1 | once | TGCAGTTCCCTAGCGTGGCAGACCCAGTACTTC | CSSLAWQTQYF
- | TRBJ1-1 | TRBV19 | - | TGTGCCAGTACTCTAGTGGGGGGGGCTGAAGCTTTCTTT | CASTLVGGAEAFF
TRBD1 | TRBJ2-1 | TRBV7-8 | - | TGTGCCAGCAGCTTCGACAGGGACTCCTACAATGAGCAGTTCTTC | CASSFDRDSYNEQFF
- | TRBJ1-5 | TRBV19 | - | TGTGCCAGTACCCCCCAGGGTTATAGCAATCAGCCCCAGCATTTT | CASTPQGYSNQPQHF
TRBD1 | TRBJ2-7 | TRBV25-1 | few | TGTGCCAGCAGCTCAAACAGGGGCGTAGAGCAGTACTTC | CASSSNRGVEQYF
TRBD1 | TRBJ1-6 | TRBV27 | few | TGTGCCAGCAGTCCAACTTCGACAGGGTACAATCATTCACCCCTCCACTTT | CASSPTSTGYNHSPLHF
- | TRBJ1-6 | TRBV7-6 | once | TGTGCCAGCAGCCTCGGTCGCCCGAATTCACCCCTCCACTTT | CASSLGRPNSPLHF
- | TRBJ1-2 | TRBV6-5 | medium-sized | TGTGCCAGCAGCGGGGGAACCTCACGAGGCTACACCTTC | CASSGGTSRGYTF
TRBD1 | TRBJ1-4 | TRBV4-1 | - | TGCGCCAGCAGCGTCCGGGACAGGGTAACTAATGAAAAACTGTTTTTT | CASSVRDRVTNEKLFF
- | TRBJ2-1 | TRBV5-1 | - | TGCGCCAGCAGCTCCATACTAAGTCTAGTTCTCAATGAGCAGTTCTTC | CASSSILSLVLNEQFF
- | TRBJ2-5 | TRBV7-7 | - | TGTGCTAGCAGCTTAGGCTTACAGGGTCAAGAGACCCAGTACTTC | CASSLGLQGQETQYF
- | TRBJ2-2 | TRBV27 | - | TGTGCCAGCAGTTTTCGAGGGGGTACCGGGGAGCTGTTTTTT | CASSFRGGTGELFF
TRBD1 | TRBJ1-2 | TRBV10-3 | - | TGTGCCATCAGGGACGGACAGGGCCGCTATGGCTACACCTTC | CAIRDGQGRYGYTF
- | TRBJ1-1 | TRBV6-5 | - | TGTGCCAGCTTAGGGACAATGAACACTGAAGCTTTCTTT | CASLGTMNTEAFF
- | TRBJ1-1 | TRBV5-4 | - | TGTGCCAGCAGCTTGGCTCGGGGGAATCGGGCGGAAGCTTTCTTT | CASSLARGNRAEAFF
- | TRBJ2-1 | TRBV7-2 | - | TGTGCCAGCAGCCGCTACTCTAGTTCCGAAGAGCAGTTCTTC | CASSRYSSSEEQFF
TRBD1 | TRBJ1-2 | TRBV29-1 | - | TGCAGCGGGGGACAGGGGGCGACCTATGGCTACACCTTC | CSGGQGATYGYTF
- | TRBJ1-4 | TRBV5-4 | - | TGTGCCAGCAGCTTGTCGAGCGGCAATGAAAAACTGTTTTTT | CASSLSSGNEKLFF
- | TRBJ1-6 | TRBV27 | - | TGTGCCAGCAGTTTGTACTTCCGGGTAGAACAACTTTCACCCCTCCACTTT | CASSLYFRVEQLSPLHF
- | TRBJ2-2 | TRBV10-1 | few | TGCGCCAGCAGTGGAACAGCGAACACCGGGGAGCTGTTTTTT | CASSGTANTGELFF
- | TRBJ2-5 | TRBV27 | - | TGTGCCAGCAGACGGGGGAGGCAAGAGACCCAGTACTTC | CASRRGRQETQYF
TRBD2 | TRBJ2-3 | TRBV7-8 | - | TGTGCCAGCAGCTTGAGGACTAGCGGTAACACAGATACGCAGTATTTT | CASSLRTSGNTDTQYF
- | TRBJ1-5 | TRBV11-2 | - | TGTGCCAGCAGTCTAATGCTGAATCAGCCCCAGCATTTT | CASSLMLNQPQHF
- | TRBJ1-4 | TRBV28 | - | TGTGCCAGCAGTCTAGGGGTGTCTAATGAAAAACTGTTTTTT | CASSLGVSNEKLFF
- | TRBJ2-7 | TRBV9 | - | TGTGCCAGCAGCGTAGGTGCCGCCTCCGGGAGTAAGCAGTACTTC | CASSVGAASGSKQYF
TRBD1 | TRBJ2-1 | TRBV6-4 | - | TGTGCCACCTTGGGACAGTTGAATGAGCAGTTCTTC | CATLGQLNEQFF
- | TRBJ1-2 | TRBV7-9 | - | TGTGCCAGCAGCGGCAGGACTAACTATGGCTACACCTTC | CASSGRTNYGYTF
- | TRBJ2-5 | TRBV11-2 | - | TGTGCCAGCAGCCCCCATCCCGGGGGACGCGAGACCCAGTACTTC | CASSPHPGGRETQYF
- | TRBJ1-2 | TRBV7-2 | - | TGTGCCAGCAGCTTCACAGCTAACTATGGCTACACCTTC | CASSFTANYGYTF
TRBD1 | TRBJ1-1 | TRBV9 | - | TGTGCCAGCAGCCCGACAGGGGGCGAAGCTTTCTTT | CASSPTGGEAFF
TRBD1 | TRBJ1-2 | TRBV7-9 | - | TGTGCCAGCAGGAACAGGGGGAACTATGGCTACACCTTC | CASRNRGNYGYTF
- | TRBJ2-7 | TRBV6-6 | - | TGTGCCAGCAGTCATATCTACGAGCAGTACTTC | CASSHIYEQYF
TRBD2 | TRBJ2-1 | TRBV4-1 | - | TGCGCCAGCAGCCAATTACCGGGAGGGTTCCCCTACAATGAGCAGTTCTTC | CASSQLPGGFPYNEQFF
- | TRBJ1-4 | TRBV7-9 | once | TGTGCCAGCAGCTTAGGGGCCAGGGTGGACGAAAAACTGTTTTTT | CASSLGARVDEKLFF
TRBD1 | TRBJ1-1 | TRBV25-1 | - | TGTGCCAGCAGGGGACAGGGCTTTACTTCTGAAGCTTTCTTT | CASRGQGFTSEAFF
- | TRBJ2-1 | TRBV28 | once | TGTGCCAGCAGACGTCCCCCGACACTCAACTCCTACAATGAGCAGTTCTTC | CASRRPPTLNSYNEQFF
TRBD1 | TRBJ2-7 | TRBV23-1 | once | TGCGCCAGCAGTCGACCCGAGACCCATCAGGGGGTCTACGAGCAGTACTTC | CASSRPETHQGVYEQYF
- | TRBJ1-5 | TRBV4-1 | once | TGCGCCAGCAGCCTACGAGAGACAGGCGAGACGGGCAATCAGCCCCAGCATTTT | CASSLRETGETGNQPQHF
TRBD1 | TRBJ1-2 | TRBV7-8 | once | TGTGCCAGCAGCTTAGTCGGGACAGGGGGCGTCTATGGCTACACCTTC | CASSLVGTGGVYGYTF